This T cell receptor (beta chain) was sequenced in a study of cytomegalovirus exposure and HLA in healthy donors. The length of the CDR3 is 14 residues. Deletions cut 2 bases from V and 10 bases from J, with 17 bases between. CDR1 and CDR2 (germline): MNHEY, SVGAGI. Study outcomes and limitations: Both high specificity and high sensitivity reportedly marked the classifier's diagnosis of cytomegalovirus status. For most subjects, TCR beta sequences were reported to predict HLA-A and HLA-B alleles with accuracy.

Remarks on this clone: What it binds is not known.

The PCR ran on 60 Vbeta and 13 Jbeta primers. Sequencing used immunoSEQ multiplex PCR; TCRdb keeps in-frame clones, though not all of them. The data show some 99,000 clones, less than 85% seen once. The origin of this receptor is a male donor in good health and CMV-seronegative. Sequencing used PBMCs. The chain couples TRBV6-5 to TRBJ1-1; a possible D gene is TRBD1 (5 bases). In DNA, the CDR3 is TGTGCCAGCAGTTACCCCGGACGGCGGACATTAGCTTTCTTT. Protein sequence: CASSYPGRRTLAFF.